This TCR beta chain was sequenced for a study of T-cell reconstitution after alpha-beta-depleted transplantation in children. In the case of this clonotype: Its antigen remains unidentified.

Unique molecular identifiers were incorporated into the prepared TCRbeta library. Each CDR3 protein is one row after TCRdb ran MiXCR on the PCR reads. The table lists 530,000 or so distinct CDR3 sequences, 20% to 30% of them singletons. General study results and limits: Reports say that about two months after transplant, the alpha-beta T cells came out of several hundred graft clones that had expanded.

Trimming removed 4 bases at V and 6 bases at J, with 11 bases between. The CDR3 contains 13 residues. Germline CDR1 reads SGHRS; CDR2 reads YFSETQ. This rearrangement joins TRBV5-1 to TRBJ2-1, with D possibly matching TRBD1 (5 bases). This specimen consisted of PBMCs, obtained before TCRalphabeta/CD19-depleted stem cell transplant. The receptor comes from a boy less than two years old with Wiskott-Aldrich syndrome, due to receive a stem cell transplant. The CDR3 nucleotides read TGCGCCAGCAGCGCGACAGTCGCCAATGAGCAGTTCTTC. This gives the protein CASSATVANEQFF.